This T cell receptor (beta chain) was profiled in a study of CD8 T cells in Susac syndrome. Whole-study results and caveats: Individuals included in the TCR sequencing and HLA analysis were acknowledged by the study to be relatively few in number.

RNA was extracted with the RNeasy kit, and a quantity of roughly 0.5 to 1 ug was reverse transcribed using random hexamers. Amplification of TCR beta CDR3 was carried out by immunoSEQ multiplex PCR, which covered 54 Vbeta and 13 Jbeta segments. TCRdb re-derived calls from the immunoSEQ multiplex PCR reads in MiXCR, one entry per CDR3 protein. This repertoire shows about 180,000 distinct CDR3 sequences, 95% found once; its top ten account for 0.15% to 0.2%. This clonotype is a singleton in its sample. The target antigen is unknown. TCR beta from blood CD8+ and CD4+ T cells was sequenced. The material sequenced was CD8+ T cells from PBMCs. This sequence originates from a human donor with multiple sclerosis.

DNA for the CDR3: TGTGCCAGCAGCGTAGCCGCAGGGGGCGCCGACATTCAGTACTTC. The encoded protein is CASSVAAGGADIQYF. The chain uses TRBV9 and TRBJ2-4; 8 bases line up with TRBD1. Germline assignment: CDR1 SGDLS and CDR2 YYNGEE. Trimming at V came to 0 bases and at J to 8 bases, leaving 7 bases not matched to a gene. This CDR3 has 15 residues.